This passage covers 26 T cell receptor beta chains from one sample sequenced in a study of blood T cell repertoires in COVID-19. Assay: immunoSEQ multiplex PCR; the TCRdb copy retains only in-frame clones and omits some. The sample includes 310,000 or so clones, around 90% of them seen just once. Sequenced: peripheral blood. The receptors originated from a man aged 18-30 years who had recovered from COVID-19.

The V call is TRBV7-3, the J call TRBJ2-2; D not certain. The CDR3 has 13 amino acids. V dropped 5 bases and J dropped 1 base, with 5 bases sitting between them. Per the germline V gene, CDR1 is SGHTA and CDR2 is FQGTGA. The CDR3 DNA reads TGTGCCAGCAGCCCCGGGAACACCGGGGAGCTGTTTTTT. This translates into CASSPGNTGELFF. The full variable domain, completed using reference TRBV7-3 and TRBJ2-2, is GAGVSQTPSNKVTEKGKYVELRCDPISGHTALYWYRQSLGQGPEFLIYFQGTGAADDSGLPNDRFFAVRPEGSVSTLKIQRTERGDSAVYLCASSPGNTGELFFGEGSRLTVL.

This clone was seen a single time. The chain uses TRBV6-5 and TRBJ1-1, with a possible D match to TRBD1 (5 bases). V was shortened by 6 bases and J by 1 base, with 12 bases between the two germline ends. Germline-derived CDR1 and CDR2 are MNHEY and SVGAGI. The CDR3 is 14 amino acids. CDR3 sequence: CASRLQESNTEAFF. The CDR3 DNA follows: TGTGCCAGCAGACTACAGGAATCGAACACTGAAGCTTTCTTT.

The chain's CDR3 is CASSLDTGNPYEQYF. CDR3 nucleotide sequence: TGCGCCAGCAGCTTGGATACAGGGAATCCCTACGAGCAGTACTTC. The chain recombines TRBV5-1 with TRBJ2-7; possibly TRBD1 for D (6 bases). Germline V lookup: CDR1 SGHRS, CDR2 YFSETQ. The length of the CDR3 is 15 residues. Between the trimmed V and J ends, which lost 0 bases and 2 bases, there was a span of 12 bases.

This sequence joins TRBV5-4 and TRBJ2-7; 11 nucleotides agree with TRBD1. Germline CDR1 SGHNT, CDR2 YYREEE (reference sequence). After removal of 3 bases from V and 7 bases from J, the junction contained 3 bases not matched to a gene. This CDR3 comprises 13 residues. This chain's CDR3 is CASSSRDRGEQYF. The CDR3, as DNA: TGTGCCAGCAGCTCCCGGGACAGGGGGGAGCAGTACTTC.

CDR3 in DNA: TGCGCCAGCGCGGACACAGGCACAGATACGCAGTATTTT. Protein product: CASADTGTDTQYF. V and J are TRBV5-1 and TRBJ2-3; D may be TRBD1 (5 bases). V gave up 7 bases and J gave up 1 base, with 10 bases separating them. This CDR3 region has 13 residues. Germline V gives CDR1 SGHRS, CDR2 YFSETQ.

CDR3 nucleotide sequence: TGTGCCAGCAGTTTAATCAGGGGCACTAGCTCCTATAATTCACCCCTCCACTTT. It yields the protein CASSLIRGTSSYNSPLHF. The chain links TRBV27 to TRBJ1-6; possibly TRBD1 for D (6 bases). Between the trimmed V and J ends, which lost 2 bases and 0 bases, there was a span of 14 bases. The CDR3 runs 18 residues. CDR1 MNHEY and CDR2 SMNVEV come from the germline V gene (reference sequence).

This sequence joins TRBV27 and TRBJ1-4, with unresolved D. V shed 7 bases and J shed 0 bases, with 15 bases lying between them. The CDR3 runs to 16 residues. CDR1 and CDR2 (germline): MNHEY, SMNVEV (reference sequence). The CDR3 protein is CASTSLQVSTNEKLFF. Here the CDR3 DNA reads TGTGCCAGCACGAGCCTCCAGGTCTCAACTAATGAAAAACTGTTTTTT.

The chain recombines TRBV4-2 with TRBJ1-2, with D perhaps matching TRBD1 (6 bases). CDR3 length: 18 residues. The ends were cut back, 3 bases at V and 3 bases at J, with 23 bases in the middle. Germline V gene data show CDR1 as LGHNA and CDR2 as YNFKEQ. CDR3 residues: CASSQEQGRGLEDYGYTF. In DNA form, the CDR3 reads TGTGCCAGCAGCCAGGAACAGGGAAGGGGACTAGAGGACTATGGCTACACCTTC.

The rearrangement joins TRBV5-5 to TRBJ2-1; TRBD1 agrees at 8 bases. The CDR3 is made up of 15 amino acids. Losses at the gene ends were 6 bases for V and 8 bases for J; bases not matched to a gene: 13. Germline V CDR1 and CDR2: SGHKS, YYEKEE (reference sequence). The CDR3 DNA reads TGTGCCAGCAAGCCCGACAGGGGTAATTTGGATGAGCAGTTCTTC. It translates to CASKPDRGNLDEQFF.

The chain recombines TRBV5-4 with TRBJ2-1; a weak D match, TRBD2 (5 bases). CDR3 length: 16 amino acids. The V and J ends lost 4 bases and 7 bases respectively, with 21 bases between them. CDR1 and CDR2 (germline): SGHNT, YYREEE (reference sequence). CDR3 amino acids: CASSTTRDHIGNEQFF. CDR3 coding DNA: TGTGCCAGCAGCACTACGAGGGATCACATTGGGAATGAGCAGTTCTTC.

The chain joins TRBV2 to TRBJ2-7, with 10 nucleotides matching TRBD1. The CDR3 loop spans 15 amino acids. The germline CDR1 and CDR2 sequences are SNHLY and FYNNEI. V was clipped by 5 bases and J by 1 base; unmatched bases: 5. The CDR3 region is CASSLGQGVSYEQYF. Written as DNA, the CDR3 is TGTGCCAGCAGTCTCGGACAGGGGGTTTCCTACGAGCAGTACTTC.

This sequence joins TRBV5-1 and TRBJ2-5; the D gene is possibly TRBD1 (6 bases). The germline V gene has CDR1 SGHRS and CDR2 YFSETQ. Deletions cut 6 bases from V and 2 bases from J, with 11 bases between. This CDR3 comprises 13 residues. CDR3 coding DNA: TGCGCCAGCACCCCGGACAGACAAGAGACCCAGTACTTC. Translation: CASTPDRQETQYF.

The chain employs TRBV14 and TRBJ1-5, with D unresolved. This CDR3 is built from 14 residues. Trimming stripped 0 bases from V and 9 bases from J, with 12 bases between. Germline-derived CDR1 and CDR2 are SGHDN and FVKESK. CDR3 amino acids: CASSQEVRRRPQHF. The CDR3, as DNA: TGTGCCAGCAGCCAAGAAGTTCGGAGGCGGCCCCAGCATTTT.

The chain uses TRBV19 and TRBJ2-3; the match to TRBD2 covers 7 bases. Germline CDR1 reads LNHDA; CDR2 reads SQIVND (reference sequence). The CDR3 spans 18 residues. The junction had 14 bases not matched to a gene; V was cut back by 3 bases and J by 2 bases. This chain's CDR3 is CASSMGTSLAEPTDTQYF. As DNA, the CDR3 is TGTGCCAGTAGTATGGGGACTTCCCTAGCGGAACCCACAGATACGCAGTATTTT.

The rearrangement links TRBV19 to TRBJ2-7; 8 bases are a match to TRBD1. The CDR3 extends over 15 amino acids. V was clipped by 2 bases and J by 0 bases; unmatched bases: 3. The germline V gene encodes CDR1 LNHDA and CDR2 SQIVND (reference sequence). The CDR3 loop is CASSISGQGSYEQYF. In nucleotides, the CDR3 is TGTGCCAGTAGTATATCCGGACAGGGCTCCTACGAGCAGTACTTC.

The chain recombines TRBV9 with TRBJ2-5; 12 bases align to TRBD2. Germline V gene data show CDR1 as SGDLS and CDR2 as YYNGEE. This CDR3 is built from 17 residues. J gave up 4 bases and V 0 bases, and 7 bases lay outside the gene matches. The CDR3 protein is CASSVGLTSGGPETQYF. In DNA, the CDR3 is TGTGCCAGCAGCGTAGGTCTGACTAGCGGGGGTCCAGAGACCCAGTACTTC.

This clone was detected only a few times. The chain uses TRBV7-9 and TRBJ1-1; 8 nucleotides line up with TRBD1. The CDR3 is 16 amino acids. Germline trimming cut 5 bases from V and 1 base from J; bases unmatched to any gene: 9. The germline CDR1 and CDR2 sequences are SEHNR and FQNEAQ (reference sequence). The CDR3, as DNA: TGTGCCAGCAGCCTCTACTCAGGGGGCAGGAACACTGAAGCTTTCTTT. This gives the protein CASSLYSGGRNTEAFF. The complete variable domain, with remaining parts taken from reference TRBV7-9 and TRBJ1-1, reads DTGVSQNPRHKITKRGQNVTFRCDPISEHNRLYWYRQTLGQGPEFLTYFQNEAQLEKSRLLSDRFSAERPKGSFSTLEIQRTEQGDSAMYLCASSLYSGGRNTEAFFGQGTRLTVV.

This clone occurred once. The germline gene is not matched at one end of the junction; a read error may be the cause. This chain joins TRBV4-3 and TRBJ2-5; 8 positions agree with TRBD1. The CDR3 runs to 15 residues. The germline V gene has CDR1 LGHNA and CDR2 YSLEER. CDR3 in DNA: TGCGCCAGCAGCAAAGAGGCAGGGGGCTGGAAGACCCAGTACTTC. Protein product: CASSKEAGGWKTQYF.

This clone was counted between two and nine times. The gene calls are TRBV27 and TRBJ1-2, with D unclear. CDR3 length: 13 amino acids. Per the germline V gene, CDR1 is MNHEY and CDR2 is SMNVEV (reference sequence). The germline V and J ends were trimmed by 8 bases and 6 bases, with 16 bases remaining between them. The CDR3, as DNA: TGTGCCAGCTCTCCTGGAGGGTGGGATGGCTACACCTTC. Residues: CASSPGGWDGYTF.

V gene TRBV12-3 or TRBV12-4 combines with J gene TRBJ1-1, with D unresolved. Between the trimmed V and J ends, which lost 3 bases and 2 bases, there was a span of 4 bases. The CDR3 consists of 12 residues. The CDR3 loop reads CASSFSNTEAFF. The CDR3 DNA sequence: TGTGCCAGCAGTTTTTCAAACACTGAAGCTTTCTTT.

The sample holds one count of this clone. This chain's CDR3 is CASSLTGHEQYF. CDR3 nucleotide sequence: TGCGCCAGCAGCCTGACTGGCCACGAGCAGTACTTC. The chain employs TRBV5-1 and TRBJ2-7; D remains unclear. This CDR3 region has 12 residues. Trimming took 4 bases from V and 5 from J, leaving 10 bases between them. Germline-derived CDR1 and CDR2 are SGHRS and YFSETQ.

The chain is built from TRBV9 and TRBJ2-7, with a weak D call TRBD2 (5 bases). The CDR3 runs to 14 residues. The ends were cut back, 4 bases at V and 4 bases at J, with 15 bases in the middle. Germline V gene lookup returns CDR1 SGDLS and CDR2 YYNGEE. CDR3 sequence (DNA): TGTGCCAGCAGCCCACCGACCAGCGGATACGAGCAGTACTTC. Its translation: CASSPPTSGYEQYF.

The gene calls are TRBV7-9 and TRBJ1-1; D is perhaps TRBD1 (5 bases). V lost 5 bases and J 3 bases, leaving 13 bases between the germline ends. Per germline, CDR1 SEHNR and CDR2 FQNEAQ (reference sequence). CDR3 length equals 14 residues. The DNA of the CDR3 is TGTGCCAGCAGCCCAGGCGGGGGTCACACTGAAGCTTTCTTT. Its protein is CASSPGGGHTEAFF.

This rearrangement joins TRBV7-3 to TRBJ2-7, with 7 bases aligning to TRBD2. Germline values: CDR1 SGHTA, CDR2 FQGTGA. This CDR3 is built from 15 residues. J lost 2 bases, V lost 8 bases, and 12 bases had no gene match. The CDR3 loop is CASSKGPGLTYEQYF. The CDR3 nucleotides read TGTGCCAGCTCCAAGGGTCCGGGACTAACCTACGAGCAGTACTTC.

V gene TRBV7-8 combines with J gene TRBJ2-3; D is possibly TRBD2 (5 bases). Germline CDR1 reads SGHVS; CDR2 reads FQNEAQ. The CDR3 contains 17 residues. Trimming took 3 bases from V and 1 from J, leaving 17 bases between them. The CDR3 DNA is TGTGCCAGCAGCTTGGGCCTGTTCGAGGGAGGCACAGATACGCAGTATTTT. It is translated as CASSLGLFEGGTDTQYF.

This chain uses TRBV11-2 with TRBJ2-3; D is uncertain. In germline, CDR1 is SGHAT, CDR2 FQNNGV. The CDR3 spans 12 residues. V was pared by 5 bases and J by 6 bases, with 9 bases between. The CDR3 spells CASSPTGDTQYF. DNA of the CDR3: TGTGCCAGCAGCCCGACTGGCGATACGCAGTATTTT.